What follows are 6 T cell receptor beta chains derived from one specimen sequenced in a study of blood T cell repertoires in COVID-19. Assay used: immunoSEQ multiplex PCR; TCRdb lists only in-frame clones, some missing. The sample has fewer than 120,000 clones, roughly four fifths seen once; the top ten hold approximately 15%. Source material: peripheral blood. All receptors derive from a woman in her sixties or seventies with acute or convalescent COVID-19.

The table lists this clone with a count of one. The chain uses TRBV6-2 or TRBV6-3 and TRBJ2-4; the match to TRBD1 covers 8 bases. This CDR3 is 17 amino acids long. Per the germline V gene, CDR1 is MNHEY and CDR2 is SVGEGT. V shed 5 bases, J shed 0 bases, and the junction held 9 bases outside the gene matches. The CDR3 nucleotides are TGTGCCAGCAGTCACGGCGGGACAGGTCTAGCCAAAAACATTCAGTACTTC. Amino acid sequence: CASSHGGTGLAKNIQYF.

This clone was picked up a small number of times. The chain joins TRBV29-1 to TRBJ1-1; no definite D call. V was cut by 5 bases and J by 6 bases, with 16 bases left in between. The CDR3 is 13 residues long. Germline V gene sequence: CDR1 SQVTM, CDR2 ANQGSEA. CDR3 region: CSVLSQVVAEAFF. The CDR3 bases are TGCAGCGTTTTGAGCCAGGTTGTAGCTGAAGCTTTCTTT. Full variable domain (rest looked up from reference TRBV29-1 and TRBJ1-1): SAVISQKPSRDICQRGTSLTIQCQVDSQVTMMFWYRQQPGQSLTLIATANQGSEATYESGFVIDKFPISRPNLTFSTLTVSNMSPEDSSIYLCSVLSQVVAEAFFGQGTRLTVV.

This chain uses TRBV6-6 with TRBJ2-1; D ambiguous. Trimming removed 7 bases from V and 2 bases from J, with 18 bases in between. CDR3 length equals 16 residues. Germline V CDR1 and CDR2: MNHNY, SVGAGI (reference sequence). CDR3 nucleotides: TGTGCCAGCAATACCGACGGAGACCTGACCTACAATGAGCAGTTCTTC. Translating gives CASNTDGDLTYNEQFF.

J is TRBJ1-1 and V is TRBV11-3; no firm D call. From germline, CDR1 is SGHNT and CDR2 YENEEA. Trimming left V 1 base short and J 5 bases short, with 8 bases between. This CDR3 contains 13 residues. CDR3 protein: CASSLVAGTEAFF. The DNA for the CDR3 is TGTGCCAGCAGCTTAGTCGCGGGAACTGAAGCTTTCTTT.

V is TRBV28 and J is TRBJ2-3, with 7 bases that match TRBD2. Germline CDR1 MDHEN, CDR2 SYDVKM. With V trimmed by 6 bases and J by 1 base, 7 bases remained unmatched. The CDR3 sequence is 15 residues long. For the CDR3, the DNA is TGTGCCAGCAGCCTAACTAGCGCCGGCACAGATACGCAGTATTTT. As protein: CASSLTSAGTDTQYF.

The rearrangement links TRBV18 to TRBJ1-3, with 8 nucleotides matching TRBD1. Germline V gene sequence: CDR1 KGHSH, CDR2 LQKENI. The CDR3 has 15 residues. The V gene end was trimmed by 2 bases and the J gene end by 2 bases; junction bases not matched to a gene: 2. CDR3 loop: CASSPTGGTGNTIYF. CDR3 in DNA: TGTGCCAGCTCACCAACAGGGGGGACTGGAAACACCATATATTTT. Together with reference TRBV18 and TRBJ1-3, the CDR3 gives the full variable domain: NAGVMQNPRHLVRRRGQEARLRCSPMKGHSHVYWYRQLPEEGLKFMVYLQKENIIDESGMPKERFSAEFPKEGPSILRIQQVVRGDSAAYFCASSPTGGTGNTIYFGEGSWLTVV.